The subject of this entry is one T cell receptor beta chain. Its antigen is unknown. No qualities accompany the bases; no much larger clone lies one base away. One collaborating source in Seattle enrolled patients during active infection and followed them longitudinally through the course of disease. Whole blood was collected in K2EDTA tubes by collaborating institutions according to the institutions' own protocols. Collaborator samples were shipped for TCRbeta analysis as frozen whole blood, isolated PBMCs, or DNA extracted from either sample type. This sample was taken from a study of blood T cell repertoires in COVID-19 (dated by TCRdb to 2019 to 2021). With regard to the full study: The collaborator samples originated in the United States, Italy and Spain and spanned the acute and convalescent phases of COVID-19. The material from the prospective study consisted of cDNA or gDNA derived from T cells, B-cell-depleted T cells, or PBMCs. Subjects who had been exposed to COVID-19, were actively infected with it, or had recovered from it provided the deeply sampled blood TCRbeta repertoires that made up the dataset. The repertoires were made available in a free public database intended to serve as a resource for research on the immune response to SARS-CoV-2. Samples were obtained from the ongoing ImmuneRACE study (first 160 participants) and from approximately 1,200 subjects provided by 6 global collaborators. A de-identified subject ID, COVID-19 status, age in years and sex were almost always included in the sample metadata. Where available, HLA class I and class II types were obtained from metadata supplied by the sample provider rather than from assay-based typing. What the study reported, not specific to this receptor: How much clinical and demographic metadata was included differed by source and by participant, and the metadata was provided uncurated.

Trimming at the junction amounts to 2 bases on V and 11 bases on J, and the germline ends lie 12 bases apart. For CDR1 and CDR2, the germline V gene lists MRHNA and SNTAGT. There are 12 amino acids in the CDR3, from cysteine to phenylalanine inclusive. Left in the record is the CDR3 DNA by itself, 36 bases read in frame from the first base. TCRbeta CDR3 regions were amplified from genomic DNA by means of the immunoSEQ Assay, a bias-controlled multiplex PCR. As for the original processing: The number of nucleated cells in each sample was estimated from the amplification of reference gene primers within the assay. Sequence reads were collapsed and filtered to measure the absolute abundance of every unique TCRbeta CDR3 rearrangement. Productive Simpson clonality was computed per sample as the square root of Simpson's diversity index over productive rearrangements. As stored in TCRdb, this immuneACCESS dataset retains in-frame rearrangements with V and J assigned. A fraction of the clones does not appear; measured against another copy, unresolved V genes explain less than half of the discrepancy, and the remainder lacks a known reason. V and J calls plus clone size are reproduced from that table; the DNA served to infer D and trimming. Counted in this sample were 220,000 or so clones; about 88% of them appeared once. The top ten clonotypes cover about a tenth of the sample.

Sequenced: peripheral blood. The chain is assembled from TRBV6-4 and TRBJ1-1, with no confidently assigned D gene. The TCR originated in a woman in her forties or fifties with COVID-19, enrolled during active disease. The bases read TGTGCCAGCAGTGACACATACAGTCGGGCTTTCTTT. The resulting protein is CASSDTYSRAFF.